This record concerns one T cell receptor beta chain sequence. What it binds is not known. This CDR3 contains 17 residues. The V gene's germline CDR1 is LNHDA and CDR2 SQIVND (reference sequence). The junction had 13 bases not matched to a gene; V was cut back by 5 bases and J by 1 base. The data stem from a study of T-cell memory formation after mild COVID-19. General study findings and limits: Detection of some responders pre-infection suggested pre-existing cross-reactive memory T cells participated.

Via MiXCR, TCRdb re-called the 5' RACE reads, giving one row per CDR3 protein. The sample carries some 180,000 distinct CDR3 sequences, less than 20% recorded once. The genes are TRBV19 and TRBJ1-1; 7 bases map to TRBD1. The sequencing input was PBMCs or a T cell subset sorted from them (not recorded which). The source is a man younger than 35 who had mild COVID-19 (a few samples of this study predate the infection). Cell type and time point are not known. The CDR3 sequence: CASSHGGFDRANTEAFF. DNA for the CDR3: TGTGCCAGTAGTCACGGAGGGTTCGACAGGGCGAACACTGAAGCTTTCTTT.